This T cell receptor beta chain came from a study of PD-1 blockade in classical Hodgkin lymphoma. Notes on the study in general: Still unresolved is the cause of the repertoire differences, which may be disease activity or prior therapy. TCR diversity rose significantly by C4D1 in CD4+ but not CD8+ cells.

The time point denotes: cycle 4 day 1 (C4D1), after around six weeks of nivolumab. Autologous stem cell transplantation was followed by relapse in every patient, and brentuximab vedotin exposure varied. CDR1 is SGHAT and CDR2 is FQNNGV in the germline V gene. Deletions cut 1 base from V and 1 base from J, with 10 bases between. This CDR3 is built from 15 residues. The table came from immunoSEQ multiplex PCR; TCRdb's copy has only in-frame clones and leaves some out. There are some 58,000 clones in the sample; around 90% occur only once, and over 9% lies in the top ten. Concerning this clone: As yet, its antigen is unknown.

The chain carries TRBV11-2 and TRBJ2-5; no definite D call. The sample here was peripheral blood mononuclear cells (PBMCs), taken before the fourth cycle of nivolumab. The TCR sequence derives from a human donor with classical Hodgkin lymphoma. DNA for the CDR3: TGTGCCAGCAGCTTAGCTGACGGCATCCAAGAGACCCAGTACTTC. It encodes CASSLADGIQETQYF.